This T cell receptor beta chain was observed in a study of CD8 T cells in ankylosing spondylitis. Findings and limits, study-wide: A motif of 7 or 8 highly homologous TCR beta variants was seen as apparently characteristic of ankylosing spondylitis blood.

For this clonotype: Its matching antigen is unknown.

TCRdb used MiXCR to reprocess the 5' RACE reads, holding one entry per CDR3 protein. The sample shows 250,000 or so distinct CDR3 sequences, 18% of them seen only once. The V end was cut by 9 bases, the J end by 9 bases, with 21 bases between. The CDR3 contains 14 residues. Germline values: CDR1 MNHEY, CDR2 SVGEGT. This chain connects TRBV6-2 or TRBV6-3 to TRBJ2-4, with D possibly being TRBD2 (6 bases). Material for sequencing was blood, either unsorted or a sorted T cell fraction (not recorded which). This TCR came from a male donor with ankylosing spondylitis or in good health (not recorded which). This CDR3 is CASGSGHLKGIQYF. The CDR3, as DNA: TGTGCCAGTGGGAGCGGGCACTTAAAGGGCATTCAGTACTTC.